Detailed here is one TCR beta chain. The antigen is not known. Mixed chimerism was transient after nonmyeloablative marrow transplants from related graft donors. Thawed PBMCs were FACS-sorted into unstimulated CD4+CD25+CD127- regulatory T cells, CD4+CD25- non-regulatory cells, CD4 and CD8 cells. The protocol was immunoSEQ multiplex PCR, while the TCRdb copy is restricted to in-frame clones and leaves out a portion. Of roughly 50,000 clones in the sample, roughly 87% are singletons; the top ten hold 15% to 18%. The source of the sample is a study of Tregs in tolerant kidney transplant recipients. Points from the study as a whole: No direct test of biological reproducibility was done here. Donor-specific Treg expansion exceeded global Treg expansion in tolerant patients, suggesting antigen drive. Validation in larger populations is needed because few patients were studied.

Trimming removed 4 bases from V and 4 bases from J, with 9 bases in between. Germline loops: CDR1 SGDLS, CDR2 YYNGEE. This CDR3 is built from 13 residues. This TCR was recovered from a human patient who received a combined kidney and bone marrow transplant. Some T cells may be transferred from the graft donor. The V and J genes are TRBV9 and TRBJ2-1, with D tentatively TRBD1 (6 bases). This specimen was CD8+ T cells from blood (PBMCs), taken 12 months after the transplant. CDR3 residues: CASSPDSYNEQFF. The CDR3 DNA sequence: TGTGCCAGCAGCCCGGACAGTTACAATGAGCAGTTCTTC.